The rows below give T cell receptor beta chains drawn from one sample of a study of blood T cell repertoires in COVID-19. Sequencing used immunoSEQ multiplex PCR; TCRdb keeps in-frame clones, though not all of them. The table lists roughly 260,000 clones, approximately 89% of them singletons. Sequenced: PBMCs or T cells enriched from blood (not recorded which). The source is a woman aged 18-29 years who had recovered from COVID-19. Each CDR3 is given with its conserved first and last residue. Fields, in order: V gene, J gene, CDR3 length, CDR3 protein.

v_call: TRBV6-2/TRBV6-3; j_call: TRBJ2-5; cdr3_length: 16; cdr3_aa: CASSYWQGSRQETQYF
v_call: TRBV28; j_call: TRBJ1-2; cdr3_length: 12; cdr3_aa: CASSYRGWGYTF
v_call: TRBV3-1/TRBV3-2; j_call: TRBJ2-5; cdr3_length: 15; cdr3_aa: CASQLASGSQETQYF
v_call: TRBV29-1; j_call: TRBJ2-7; cdr3_length: 12; cdr3_aa: CSDLQGPHEQYF
v_call: TRBV3-1/TRBV3-2; j_call: TRBJ1-5; cdr3_length: 13; cdr3_aa: CASSQGTDQPQHF
v_call: TRBV29-1; j_call: TRBJ2-1; cdr3_length: 13; cdr3_aa: CSVESSGGDEQFF
v_call: TRBV2; j_call: TRBJ1-1; cdr3_length: 16; cdr3_aa: CASSEALTALDTEAFF
v_call: TRBV3-1/TRBV3-2; j_call: TRBJ1-3; cdr3_length: 17; cdr3_aa: CASSRTGTGSSGNTIYF
v_call: TRBV11-2; j_call: TRBJ1-6; cdr3_length: 16; cdr3_aa: CASSEGQARNNSPLHF
v_call: TRBV21-1; j_call: TRBJ2-1; cdr3_length: 23; cdr3_aa: CASSKGEYFSGNELPNRCNEQFF
v_call: TRBV11-2; j_call: TRBJ2-1; cdr3_length: 19; cdr3_aa: CASSSWVLTGTANYNEQFF
v_call: TRBV25-1; j_call: TRBJ2-7; cdr3_length: 14; cdr3_aa: CASSESRAPYEQYF